This paragraph reports one T cell receptor (beta chain). The sample is drawn from a study of shared clonotypes between healthy human individuals. CD45RO-negative CD8 cells positively selected for CCR7 made up the naive population, which excluded terminally differentiated effector memory CD45RA+ cells. Sequencing used immunoSEQ multiplex PCR; TCRdb keeps in-frame clones, though not all of them. The sample carries about 2.2 million clones, just over 90% recorded once. The sample consisted of naive CD8+ T cells from PBMCs. This TCR came from a young man in good health. Some clones in this sample may be carry-over from other donors' samples.

CDR3 DNA: TGTGCCAGCAGCTTAGGAGTATTAGGGGGCGCGGGTCGTGGCTACACCTTC. Translating gives CASSLGVLGGAGRGYTF. The chain links TRBV7-9 to TRBJ1-2, with 7 bases aligning to TRBD1. J gave up 7 bases and V 1 base, and 15 bases lay outside the gene matches. In germline, CDR1 is SEHNR, CDR2 FQNEAQ (reference sequence). The CDR3 is 17 amino acids.